This is a list of T cell receptor beta chains from one sample in a study of long-term antiretroviral therapy in people with HIV. The protocol was immunoSEQ multiplex PCR, while the TCRdb copy is restricted to in-frame clones and leaves out a portion. The table records around 12,000 clones, roughly 85% of them present only once. The specimen was unsorted PBMCs, collected 1.2 years after starting antiretroviral therapy. The receptors come from a man in his forties with HIV. CDR3s include the opening cysteine and the closing phenylalanine or tryptophan. D genes are given only for firm matches. The size of a clone is reported for some rows only, either as once, few or many, or as a class for expanded clones.

V gene	J gene	clone size	D gene	CDR3 DNA	CDR3 protein
TRBV2	TRBJ2-2	NA	NA	TGTGCCAGCAGGTCCTGGGGCGGTGACGGGGAGCTGTTTTTT	CASRSWGGDGELFF
TRBV7-3	TRBJ2-2	NA	NA	TGTGCCAGCAGCACCCTCGGGGCACCGAACACCGGGGAGCTGTTTTTT	CASSTLGAPNTGELFF
TRBV10-1	TRBJ1-4	NA	NA	TGCGCCAGCAGTGAGGGTCGCCTCCGGAATGAAAAACTGTTTTTT	CASSEGRLRNEKLFF
TRBV4-1	TRBJ2-2	NA	NA	TGCGCCAGCAGCCAAGATAGTTCTTGGCGGACCGGGGAGCTGTTTTTT	CASSQDSSWRTGELFF
TRBV15	TRBJ2-7	NA	NA	TGTGCCACCAGCAGATCCATAGGCAGGGTCGCCGGCGAGCAGTACTTC	CATSRSIGRVAGEQYF
TRBV5-4	TRBJ1-1	NA	NA	TGTGCCAGCAGCGCTGGATTGAACACTGAAGCTTTCTTT	CASSAGLNTEAFF
TRBV21-1	TRBJ1-2	NA	NA	TGTGCCAGCAGCAAGGACAGCGTACCGAATGGCTACACCTTC	CASSKDSVPNGYTF
TRBV6-1	TRBJ2-7	NA	TRBD2	TGTGCCAGCAGCGTCGGTAGCGGGGGGGTCAACGAGCAGTACTTC	CASSVGSGGVNEQYF
TRBV10-3	TRBJ2-1	NA	TRBD1	TGTGCCATCAGTAGCCTGGGACAGGGAAACAATGAGCAGTTCTTC	CAISSLGQGNNEQFF
TRBV5-1	TRBJ2-2	NA	TRBD2	TGCGCCAGCAGCTTCACTAGCGGGGGGTTCGCCGGGGAGCTGTTTTTT	CASSFTSGGFAGELFF
TRBV19	TRBJ2-7	NA	TRBD1	TGTGCCAGTAGTTTTAGCCGGACAGGTAACTACGAGCAGTACTTC	CASSFSRTGNYEQYF
TRBV5-1	TRBJ2-2	NA	NA	TGCGCCAGCAGCTTCACCACCGGGGAGCTGTTTTTT	CASSFTTGELFF
TRBV30	TRBJ1-5	few	NA	TGTGCCTGGAGTCCGTTCGGGGGTCAGCAGCCCCAGCATTTT	CAWSPFGGQQPQHF
TRBV29-1	TRBJ1-1	NA	TRBD1	TGCAGCGTTGATCGGGGACAGGGGGCTTTCACTGAAGCTTTCTTT	CSVDRGQGAFTEAFF
TRBV4-3	TRBJ2-3	once	NA	TGCGCCAGCAGCCAAGATGGGGAGGGGGCGTCTGGAGATACGCAGTATTTT	CASSQDGEGASGDTQYF
TRBV7-3	TRBJ2-7	NA	NA	TGTGCCAGCAGCTCGGACGGTGGGGAGCAGTACTTC	CASSSDGGEQYF
TRBV27	TRBJ2-2	NA	TRBD2	TGTGCCAGCAGTTTTCTAGCGGGGGTCAACACCGGGGAGCTGTTTTTT	CASSFLAGVNTGELFF
TRBV25-1	TRBJ1-4	NA	NA	TGTGCCAGCACTCCGACGTCCGACAAGTTCTATTTTGAAAAACTGTTTTTT	CASTPTSDKFYFEKLFF
TRBV11-2	TRBJ2-2	NA	NA	TGTGCCAGCAGCTTCCCCGAAAAAGGGACGGGCACCGGGGAGCTGTTTTTT	CASSFPEKGTGTGELFF
TRBV29-1	TRBJ2-2	NA	TRBD2	TGCAGCGTTGTGGGGGGGGACACCGGGGAGCTGTTTTTT	CSVVGGDTGELFF
TRBV28	TRBJ2-7	NA	NA	TGTGCCAGCAGTACCCGGACTTTCAAATACGAGCAGTACTTC	CASSTRTFKYEQYF
TRBV5-1	TRBJ2-7	NA	TRBD1	TGCGCCAGCAGCTTGAGACAGGGGAGTTACGAGCAGTACTTC	CASSLRQGSYEQYF
TRBV19	TRBJ2-5	NA	TRBD2	TGTGCCAGTAGTACCCTAGCGGGGGGTCGAGGCCAAGAGACCCAGTACTTC	CASSTLAGGRGQETQYF
TRBV29-1	TRBJ1-2	medium-sized	NA	TGCAGCGTTGAAGATTGGGGTGGGGATGGCTACACCTTC	CSVEDWGGDGYTF
TRBV16	TRBJ1-1	NA	NA	TGTGCCAGCAGCCAACTATGGCCGAACACTGAAGCTTTCTTT	CASSQLWPNTEAFF
TRBV10-3	TRBJ1-1	NA	NA	TGTGCCACTTCAGGGGCTCAGAACACTGAAGCTTTCTTT	CATSGAQNTEAFF
TRBV28	TRBJ1-5	NA	TRBD1	TGTGCCAGCAGTGGACAGGCCGGCAATCAGCCCCAGCATTTT	CASSGQAGNQPQHF
TRBV28	TRBJ2-7	few	NA	TGTGCCAGCAGTTCGTCGAGGAGTCACTACGAGCAGTACTTC	CASSSSRSHYEQYF
TRBV11-2	TRBJ2-7	NA	NA	TGTGCCAGCAGCGTGGGGGGGCCCTACGAGCAGTACTTC	CASSVGGPYEQYF
TRBV6-5	TRBJ2-3	once	NA	TGTGCCAGCAGGGGGAATATGGGGACAGATACGCAGTATTTT	CASRGNMGTDTQYF
TRBV10-3	TRBJ2-3	once	TRBD2	TGTGCCATCAGTGGTAGGGGACTAGCGGGGGAAGATACGCAGTATTTT	CAISGRGLAGEDTQYF
TRBV27	TRBJ2-1	NA	TRBD2	TGTGCCAGCAGTCCCACCGCGGGGGGGCCAGGTAATGAGCAGTTCTTC	CASSPTAGGPGNEQFF
TRBV27	TRBJ2-3	once	NA	TGTGCCAGCAGTACCTGGGGAACGCCACCGGCGCCCCCCACAGATACGCAGTATTTT	CASSTWGTPPAPPTDTQYF
TRBV5-6	TRBJ1-2	NA	NA	TGTGCCAGCAGCTTGGGCGACGGGACCTATGGCTACACCTTC	CASSLGDGTYGYTF
TRBV9	TRBJ2-3	NA	NA	TGTGCCAGCAGCGGGGGCCCTAGCCCTAGCACAGATACGCAGTATTTT	CASSGGPSPSTDTQYF
TRBV7-9	TRBJ1-4	NA	TRBD1	TGTGCCAGCAGCTTAAACAGGGGAGTTGAAAAACTGTTTTTT	CASSLNRGVEKLFF
TRBV7-9	TRBJ2-7	few	NA	TGTGCCAGCAGCTCCGAATACGAGCAGTACTTC	CASSSEYEQYF
TRBV18	TRBJ2-3	NA	TRBD2	TGTGCCAGCTCACCACCGTCGGGGGGGCTGACAGATACGCAGTATTTT	CASSPPSGGLTDTQYF
TRBV7-2	TRBJ1-4	once	NA	TGTGCCAGCAGCTTAGGGCGGGGGGATGTTGGAAAACTGTTTTTT	CASSLGRGDVGKLFF
TRBV6-5	TRBJ2-7	NA	TRBD2	TGTGCCAGCAGGATGGTAGCGGGGGCGACCTACGAGCAGTACTTC	CASRMVAGATYEQYF
TRBV5-4	TRBJ2-3	NA	NA	TGTGCCAGCAGCTTGGTTGGGACAGATACGCAGTATTTT	CASSLVGTDTQYF
TRBV7-2	TRBJ2-7	NA	TRBD1	TGTGCCAGCAGCTTTCAACCGGGACAGGGCTCCTACGAGCAGTACTTC	CASSFQPGQGSYEQYF
TRBV5-4	TRBJ2-2	once	TRBD1	TGTGCCAGCAGCCAACCGGACAGGTCCGGGGCCGGGGAGCTGTTTTTT	CASSQPDRSGAGELFF
TRBV5-6	TRBJ2-7	NA	NA	TGTGCCAGCAGCTATAACCTCCGGGACCAGGGACAGCAGTACTTC	CASSYNLRDQGQQYF
TRBV27	TRBJ2-7	NA	TRBD1	TGTGCCAGCAGTTTATCCAGGGGGCTGAGCGAGCAGTACTTC	CASSLSRGLSEQYF
TRBV6-1	TRBJ2-7	NA	TRBD1	TGTGCCAGCAAAACAGACAGGGCATTCTACGAGCAGTACTTC	CASKTDRAFYEQYF
TRBV6-5	TRBJ2-2	NA	NA	TGTGCCAGCAACGACCAGGACACCGGGGAGCTGTTTTTT	CASNDQDTGELFF
TRBV4-1	TRBJ1-4	NA	TRBD1	TGCGCCAGCAGCCAAGACTCGACAGGGCCTAATGAAAAACTGTTTTTT	CASSQDSTGPNEKLFF
TRBV4-3	TRBJ2-1	NA	NA	TGCGCCAGCAGCCAAGATTTCAGGGGGGGTCTAAATGAGCAGTTCTTC	CASSQDFRGGLNEQFF
TRBV29-1	TRBJ1-2	few	NA	TGCAGCGTCCGGGAGGGAGGGTATGGCTACACCTTC	CSVREGGYGYTF
TRBV19	TRBJ2-1	few	NA	TGTGCCAGTAGTATGCAACAGGGCTACTACAATGAGCAGTTCTTC	CASSMQQGYYNEQFF
TRBV27	TRBJ2-7	NA	TRBD1	TGTGCCAGCAGGACAGGGGCTAGCAACGAGCAGTACTTC	CASRTGASNEQYF
TRBV6-1	TRBJ2-5	NA	NA	TGTGCCAGCAGTGTGCAAATCGGGACGTCCGAAGAGACCCAGTACTTC	CASSVQIGTSEETQYF
TRBV7-3	TRBJ2-1	NA	TRBD2	TGTGCCAGCAGCCAACTCGGGACTAGCGGGGGCCAGTTCTTC	CASSQLGTSGGQFF
TRBV20-1	TRBJ1-1	once	NA	TGCAGTGCTTTGGTGAACACTGAAGCTTTCTTT	CSALVNTEAFF
TRBV27	TRBJ1-3	NA	NA	TGTGCCAGCAGTTTATCGTACAGGGTCCCTGGAAACACCATATATTTT	CASSLSYRVPGNTIYF
TRBV5-1	TRBJ2-2	NA	TRBD1	TGCGCCAGCAGCGCCCGGACAGGGGTAGGCGGGGAGCTGTTTTTT	CASSARTGVGGELFF
TRBV19	TRBJ1-2	medium-sized	NA	TGTGCCAGCGAGGCTGGCTATGGCTACACCTTC	CASEAGYGYTF
TRBV7-2	TRBJ1-6	NA	TRBD1	TGTGCCAGCAGCTTAATTACCGGGACAGACTCACTGAATTCACCCCTCCACTTT	CASSLITGTDSLNSPLHF
TRBV5-6	TRBJ1-2	once	NA	TGTGCCAGCAGCTTGGGAACAGGGAGATATGGCTACACCTTC	CASSLGTGRYGYTF